This T cell receptor beta chain was obtained from a study of neurological immune-mediated disorders. Each CDR3 protein is one row after TCRdb ran MiXCR on the 5' RACE reads. Of fewer than 90,000 distinct CDR3 sequences detected, about a tenth appear once; the ten largest clones hold roughly 2%. CDR3 size: 14 residues. CDR1 and CDR2 (germline): DFQATT, SNEGSKA (reference sequence). The ends were cut back, 0 bases at V and 7 bases at J, with 13 bases in the middle. This clonotype was found many times. The genes are TRBV20-1 and TRBJ2-1, with D unclear. The sequencing sample was made of PBMCs. This TCR derives from a man in his forties or fifties in good health. The CDR3 DNA is TGCAGTGCTAGAGATCTGGAAGCATTGAATGAGCAGTTCTTC. Residues: CSARDLEALNEQFF.